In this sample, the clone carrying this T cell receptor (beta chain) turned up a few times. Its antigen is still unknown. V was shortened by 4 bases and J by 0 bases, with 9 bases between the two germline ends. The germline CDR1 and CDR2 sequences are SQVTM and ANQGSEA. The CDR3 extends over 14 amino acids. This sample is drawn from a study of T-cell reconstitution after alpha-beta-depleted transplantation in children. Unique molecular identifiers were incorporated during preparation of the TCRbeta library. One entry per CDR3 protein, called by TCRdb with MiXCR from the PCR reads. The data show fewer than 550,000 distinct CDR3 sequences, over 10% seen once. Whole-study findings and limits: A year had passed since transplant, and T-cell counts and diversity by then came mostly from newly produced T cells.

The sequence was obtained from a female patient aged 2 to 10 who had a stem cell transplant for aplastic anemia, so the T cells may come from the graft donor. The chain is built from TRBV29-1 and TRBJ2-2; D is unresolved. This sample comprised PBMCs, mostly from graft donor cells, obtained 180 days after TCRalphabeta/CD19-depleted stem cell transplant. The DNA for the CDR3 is TGCAGCGTTGTGAACGGTCCGAACACCGGGGAGCTGTTTTTT. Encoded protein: CSVVNGPNTGELFF.